A selection of T cell receptor beta chains follows, all from one sample in a study of OX40 agonist ivuxolimab in advanced cancers. The table came from immunoSEQ multiplex PCR; TCRdb's copy has only in-frame clones and leaves some out. The table lists tens of thousands of clones, around 90% of them singletons. This specimen was CD4+ or CD8+ T cells sorted from blood, taken in a trial of the OX40 agonist ivuxolimab. The receptors originated from an adult with an advanced solid tumor such as melanoma, head and neck, liver or kidney cancer. Each CDR3 is given with its conserved first and last residue. A D gene is named only where the DNA matches it firmly. Size is omitted from some rows. Given values are once, few, many or a class for expanded clones.

abundance: -; v_gene: TRBV7-2; d_gene: -; j_gene: TRBJ2-7; CDR3nt: TGTGCCAGCAGCTTAGCGAGGGACACTTACTACGAGCAGTACTTC; CDR3aa: CASSLARDTYYEQYF
abundance: -; v_gene: TRBV29-1; d_gene: TRBD1; j_gene: TRBJ1-2; CDR3nt: TGCAGCGTTGAATCCGGGACAGGGTATGGCTACACCTTC; CDR3aa: CSVESGTGYGYTF
abundance: -; v_gene: TRBV5-6; d_gene: TRBD1; j_gene: TRBJ1-6; CDR3nt: TGTGCCAGCAGCCCGATGGGACAGGGGGACAATTCACCCCTCCACTTT; CDR3aa: CASSPMGQGDNSPLHF
abundance: few; v_gene: TRBV7-3; d_gene: -; j_gene: TRBJ1-1; CDR3nt: TGTGCCAGCAGCTCGCAGGGGCACACTGAAGCTTTCTTT; CDR3aa: CASSSQGHTEAFF
abundance: once; v_gene: TRBV19; d_gene: -; j_gene: TRBJ1-2; CDR3nt: TGTGCCAGTAGTATAACCCGGGCAGCTGCCTACACCTTC; CDR3aa: CASSITRAAAYTF
abundance: -; v_gene: TRBV25-1; d_gene: -; j_gene: TRBJ2-3; CDR3nt: TGTGCCAGCAGTGCAGGTTTGGGGGAGTTGGATACGCAGTATTTT; CDR3aa: CASSAGLGELDTQYF
abundance: -; v_gene: TRBV7-2; d_gene: TRBD2; j_gene: TRBJ2-7; CDR3nt: TGTGCCAGCAGCTTAGAGTCGGGAGGGTCGTACGAGCAGTACTTC; CDR3aa: CASSLESGGSYEQYF
abundance: once; v_gene: TRBV29-1; d_gene: TRBD2; j_gene: TRBJ2-1; CDR3nt: TGCAGCGTTAATGATGGGGGACTAGCGAACTATGAGCAGTTCTTC; CDR3aa: CSVNDGGLANYEQFF
abundance: -; v_gene: TRBV7-2; d_gene: TRBD2; j_gene: TRBJ2-7; CDR3nt: TGTGCCAGCAGCTTAGACTCGACTAGCGGGAGGGTCTACGAGCAGTACTTC; CDR3aa: CASSLDSTSGRVYEQYF
abundance: -; v_gene: TRBV28; d_gene: -; j_gene: TRBJ2-3; CDR3nt: TGTGCCAGCAGTTTAGCGACTAGCACAGATACGCAGTATTTT; CDR3aa: CASSLATSTDTQYF
abundance: -; v_gene: TRBV4-1; d_gene: -; j_gene: TRBJ2-1; CDR3nt: TGCGCCAGCAGCCGTTCGGGGGAACAGCCGTACAATGAGCAGTTCTTC; CDR3aa: CASSRSGEQPYNEQFF
abundance: -; v_gene: TRBV6-1; d_gene: -; j_gene: TRBJ1-4; CDR3nt: TGTGCCAGCAGTGAAGCGGTAATGGGGGGAGCTAATGAAAAACTGTTTTTT; CDR3aa: CASSEAVMGGANEKLFF
abundance: -; v_gene: TRBV6-6; d_gene: TRBD2; j_gene: TRBJ2-1; CDR3nt: TGTGCCAGCAGGCGACTAGCGGGAGGGCACAATGAGCAGTTCTTC; CDR3aa: CASRRLAGGHNEQFF
abundance: -; v_gene: TRBV10-3; d_gene: -; j_gene: TRBJ2-1; CDR3nt: TGTGCCATCAGTAAGGGTGTCACTAGTAGGGACTACAATGAGCAGTTCTTC; CDR3aa: CAISKGVTSRDYNEQFF
abundance: few; v_gene: TRBV28; d_gene: -; j_gene: TRBJ2-5; CDR3nt: TGTGCCAGCAGTTTAGGCGGGACCCAGTACTTC; CDR3aa: CASSLGGTQYF
abundance: -; v_gene: TRBV19; d_gene: -; j_gene: TRBJ2-5; CDR3nt: TGTGCCAGTAGTATATTCCCCCGGGACCAGGAGACCCAGTACTTC; CDR3aa: CASSIFPRDQETQYF
abundance: -; v_gene: TRBV5-1; d_gene: TRBD2; j_gene: TRBJ2-1; CDR3nt: TGCGCCAGCAGCTCAGGACTAGCGGGAGTCGGGGAGCAGTTCTTC; CDR3aa: CASSSGLAGVGEQFF
abundance: -; v_gene: TRBV6-5; d_gene: TRBD2; j_gene: TRBJ2-3; CDR3nt: TGTGCCAGCAGAACTGGCGGGAGAACGAATACGCAGTATTTT; CDR3aa: CASRTGGRTNTQYF
abundance: -; v_gene: TRBV5-4; d_gene: -; j_gene: TRBJ2-5; CDR3nt: TGTGCCAGCAGCTCGGCAGAGACCCAGTACTTC; CDR3aa: CASSSAETQYF
abundance: -; v_gene: TRBV5-1; d_gene: TRBD2; j_gene: TRBJ2-7; CDR3nt: TGCGCCAGCAGCCGACGACCGCCGGGACTAGCGGGAGACGAGCAGTACTTC; CDR3aa: CASSRRPPGLAGDEQYF
abundance: -; v_gene: TRBV7-6; d_gene: TRBD1; j_gene: TRBJ2-1; CDR3nt: TGTGCCAGCAGCTTAGCTGCAATGCAGGGGGATGAGCAGTTCTTC; CDR3aa: CASSLAAMQGDEQFF
abundance: once; v_gene: TRBV5-1; d_gene: -; j_gene: TRBJ2-7; CDR3nt: TGCGCCAGCAGCGAGCCGGGGTGGGGCCACGAGCAGTACTTC; CDR3aa: CASSEPGWGHEQYF
abundance: once; v_gene: TRBV7-2; d_gene: -; j_gene: TRBJ2-7; CDR3nt: TGTGCCAGCAGCTTGACGGGCAGGCAGGAGCAGTACTTC; CDR3aa: CASSLTGRQEQYF
abundance: -; v_gene: TRBV7-3; d_gene: -; j_gene: TRBJ1-6; CDR3nt: TGTGCCAGCAGCTTAGGACAGTCGGGTTCACCCCTCCACTTT; CDR3aa: CASSLGQSGSPLHF
abundance: once; v_gene: TRBV5-1; d_gene: -; j_gene: TRBJ2-5; CDR3nt: TGCGCCAGCAGCTTTCGGGGGCTAGCTGAGACCCAGTACTTC; CDR3aa: CASSFRGLAETQYF
abundance: -; v_gene: TRBV15; d_gene: TRBD1; j_gene: TRBJ2-1; CDR3nt: TGTGCCACCAGCAGAGAAATATACGTGGGACAGGGGCTCAATGAGCAGTTCTTC; CDR3aa: CATSREIYVGQGLNEQFF
abundance: few; v_gene: TRBV5-1; d_gene: -; j_gene: TRBJ1-2; CDR3nt: TGCGCCAGCAGCTTGGATCAGGGCCAGTTTAACTATGGCTACACCTTC; CDR3aa: CASSLDQGQFNYGYTF
abundance: -; v_gene: TRBV7-2; d_gene: -; j_gene: TRBJ2-7; CDR3nt: TGTGCCAGCAGCCCAGCAGCGCGGGGCGAGCAGTACTTC; CDR3aa: CASSPAARGEQYF
abundance: medium-sized; v_gene: TRBV5-6; d_gene: TRBD1; j_gene: TRBJ1-2; CDR3nt: TGTGCCAGCAGCTTGTCGACAGGGGGACTTATAGTAAGTGGCTACACCTTC; CDR3aa: CASSLSTGGLIVSGYTF
abundance: -; v_gene: TRBV4-3; d_gene: -; j_gene: TRBJ1-6; CDR3nt: TGCGCCAGCAGCCAAGAAGGGGGGGGGAATTCACCCCTCCACTTT; CDR3aa: CASSQEGGGNSPLHF
abundance: -; v_gene: TRBV6-5; d_gene: -; j_gene: TRBJ1-5; CDR3nt: TGTGCCAGCAGTTACTCAGGGAGTCAGCCCCAGCATTTT; CDR3aa: CASSYSGSQPQHF
abundance: -; v_gene: TRBV2; d_gene: TRBD1; j_gene: TRBJ1-6; CDR3nt: TGTGCCAGCAGTCCCCGGGACAGTCAGATTTCACCCCTCCACTTT; CDR3aa: CASSPRDSQISPLHF
abundance: -; v_gene: TRBV28; d_gene: TRBD2; j_gene: TRBJ2-2; CDR3nt: TGTGCCAGCAGTACTAGCGGAGGACTCACCGGGGAGCTGTTTTTT; CDR3aa: CASSTSGGLTGELFF
abundance: -; v_gene: TRBV7-3; d_gene: -; j_gene: TRBJ1-2; CDR3nt: TGTGTCCAGCACGTCGGACCGCCCTATGGCTACACCTTC; CDR3aa: CVQHVGPPYGYTF
abundance: -; v_gene: TRBV11-2; d_gene: -; j_gene: TRBJ2-6; CDR3nt: TGTGCCAGCAGCTTATCGGGTTGGGGGGCCAACGTCCTGACTTTC; CDR3aa: CASSLSGWGANVLTF
abundance: -; v_gene: TRBV7-2; d_gene: TRBD2; j_gene: TRBJ2-3; CDR3nt: TGTGCCAGCAGCTTCGTAGCGGGAGTAGGAGATACGCAGTATTTT; CDR3aa: CASSFVAGVGDTQYF
abundance: -; v_gene: TRBV7-9; d_gene: -; j_gene: TRBJ1-2; CDR3nt: TGTGCCAGCAGCACCGCCGGGGGTGGCTATGGCTACACCTTC; CDR3aa: CASSTAGGGYGYTF
abundance: once; v_gene: TRBV10-3; d_gene: -; j_gene: TRBJ2-7; CDR3nt: TGTGCCATCAGTGAGGGCCTCCTGGCAAAGCCCTTCTACGAGCAGTACTTC; CDR3aa: CAISEGLLAKPFYEQYF
abundance: -; v_gene: TRBV9; d_gene: -; j_gene: TRBJ2-2; CDR3nt: TGTGCCAGCAGCCTCTCCGGGGAGCTGTTTTTT; CDR3aa: CASSLSGELFF
abundance: once; v_gene: TRBV18; d_gene: -; j_gene: TRBJ2-7; CDR3nt: TGTGCCAGCTCCCCGCCCGGGGTCCCCTACGAGCAGTACTTC; CDR3aa: CASSPPGVPYEQYF
abundance: -; v_gene: TRBV7-3; d_gene: TRBD2; j_gene: TRBJ2-3; CDR3nt: TGTGCCAGCAGCTTGGTGGGAGGGAGCACAGATACGCAGTATTTT; CDR3aa: CASSLVGGSTDTQYF
abundance: once; v_gene: TRBV7-9; d_gene: -; j_gene: TRBJ2-5; CDR3nt: TGTGCCAGCAGCTGGCAGGGGAGGGGGCAGACCCAGTACTTC; CDR3aa: CASSWQGRGQTQYF
abundance: -; v_gene: TRBV18; d_gene: -; j_gene: TRBJ1-2; CDR3nt: TGTGCCAGCTCACCCTATCTTTCAGGGCATGGCTACACCTTC; CDR3aa: CASSPYLSGHGYTF
abundance: -; v_gene: TRBV11-3; d_gene: TRBD1; j_gene: TRBJ2-2; CDR3nt: TGTGCCAGCAGCCTTAACAGGGGGAGCACCGGGGAGCTGTTTTTT; CDR3aa: CASSLNRGSTGELFF
abundance: once; v_gene: TRBV10-2; d_gene: -; j_gene: TRBJ2-3; CDR3nt: TGCGCCAGCAGTGACGGCCGATGGACAGATACGCAGTATTTT; CDR3aa: CASSDGRWTDTQYF
abundance: -; v_gene: TRBV14; d_gene: -; j_gene: TRBJ1-1; CDR3nt: TGTGCCTCCCGGTGGGGTTTGAACACTGAAGCTTTCTTT; CDR3aa: CASRWGLNTEAFF
abundance: -; v_gene: TRBV7-3; d_gene: -; j_gene: TRBJ1-5; CDR3nt: TGTGCCAGCAGCTTAAGTGGCAATCAGCCCCAGCATTTT; CDR3aa: CASSLSGNQPQHF
abundance: once; v_gene: TRBV30; d_gene: -; j_gene: TRBJ1-6; CDR3nt: TGTGCCTGGAGTGTGGGGACACATAATTCACCCCTCCACTTT; CDR3aa: CAWSVGTHNSPLHF
abundance: -; v_gene: TRBV7-6; d_gene: -; j_gene: TRBJ2-1; CDR3nt: TGTGCCAGCAGCTTAACTAATCCGGCCCAAGTTTTTTACAATGAGCAGTTCTTC; CDR3aa: CASSLTNPAQVFYNEQFF
abundance: -; v_gene: TRBV11-2; d_gene: TRBD2; j_gene: TRBJ2-1; CDR3nt: TGTGCCAGCAGCCCGGCTAGCGGAACCTACAATGAGCAGTTCTTC; CDR3aa: CASSPASGTYNEQFF
abundance: once; v_gene: TRBV30; d_gene: -; j_gene: TRBJ2-6; CDR3nt: TGTGCCTGGAGCACAGGGGACTGGGCCAACGTCCTGACTTTC; CDR3aa: CAWSTGDWANVLTF
abundance: -; v_gene: TRBV5-1; d_gene: TRBD1; j_gene: TRBJ2-2; CDR3nt: TGCGCCAGCAGCTTCGGACAGGCGAACACCGGGGAGCTGTTTTTT; CDR3aa: CASSFGQANTGELFF
abundance: -; v_gene: TRBV19; d_gene: -; j_gene: TRBJ1-1; CDR3nt: TGTGCCAGTAGTCAACAGGCTTCGAACACTGAAGCTTTCTTT; CDR3aa: CASSQQASNTEAFF